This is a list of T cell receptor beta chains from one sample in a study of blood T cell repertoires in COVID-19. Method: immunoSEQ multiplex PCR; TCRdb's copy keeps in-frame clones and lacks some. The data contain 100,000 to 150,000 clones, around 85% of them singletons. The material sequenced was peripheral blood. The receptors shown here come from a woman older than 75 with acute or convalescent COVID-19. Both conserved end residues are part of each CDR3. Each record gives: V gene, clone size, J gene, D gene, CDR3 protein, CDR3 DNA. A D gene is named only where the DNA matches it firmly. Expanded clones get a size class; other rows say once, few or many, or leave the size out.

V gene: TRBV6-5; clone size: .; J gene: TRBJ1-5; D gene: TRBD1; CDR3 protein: CASSPNRGLGQPQHF; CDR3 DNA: TGTGCCAGCAGTCCCAACAGGGGGCTAGGACAGCCCCAGCATTTT
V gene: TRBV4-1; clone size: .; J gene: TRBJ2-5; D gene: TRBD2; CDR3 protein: CASSRLAGGQETQYF; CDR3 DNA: TGCGCCAGCAGTCGACTAGCGGGGGGCCAAGAGACCCAGTACTTC
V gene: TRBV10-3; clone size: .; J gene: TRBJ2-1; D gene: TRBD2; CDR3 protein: CAISDFGLAEYNEQFF; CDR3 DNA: TGTGCCATCAGTGACTTTGGGCTAGCGGAGTACAATGAGCAGTTCTTC
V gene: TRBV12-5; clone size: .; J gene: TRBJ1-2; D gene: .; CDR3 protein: CASGFGLSDGYTF; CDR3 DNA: TGTGCTAGTGGTTTCGGTCTAAGTGATGGCTACACCTTC
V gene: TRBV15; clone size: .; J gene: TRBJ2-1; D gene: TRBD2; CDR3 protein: CATSTRTSGRLGEQFF; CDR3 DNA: TGTGCCACCAGCACTAGGACTAGCGGGAGATTAGGCGAGCAGTTCTTC
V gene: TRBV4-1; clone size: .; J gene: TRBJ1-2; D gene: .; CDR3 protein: CASSQGWVSRGYGYTF; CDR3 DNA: TGCGCCAGCAGCCAAGGATGGGTATCGAGGGGGTATGGCTACACCTTC
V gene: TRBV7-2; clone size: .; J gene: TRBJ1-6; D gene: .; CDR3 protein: CASSSERSSYNSPLHF; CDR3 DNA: TGTGCCAGCAGCTCTGAGAGGAGCTCCTATAATTCACCCCTCCACTTT
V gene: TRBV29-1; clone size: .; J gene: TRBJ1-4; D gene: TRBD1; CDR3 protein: CSVEEGGQGAAKLFF; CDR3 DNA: TGCAGCGTTGAAGAGGGGGGACAGGGGGCAGCAAAACTGTTTTTT
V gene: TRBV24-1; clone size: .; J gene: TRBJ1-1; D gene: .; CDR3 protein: CATSETGSTEAFF; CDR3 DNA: TGTGCCACCAGTGAGACGGGAAGCACTGAAGCTTTCTTT
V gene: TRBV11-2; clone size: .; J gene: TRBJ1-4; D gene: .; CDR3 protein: CASSPRAGGRYTNEKLFF; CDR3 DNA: TGTGCCAGCAGCCCCCGGGCCGGGGGGCGATATACTAATGAAAAACTGTTTTTT
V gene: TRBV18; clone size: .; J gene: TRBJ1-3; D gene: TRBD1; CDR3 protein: CASSQLPPGQKFSGNTIYF; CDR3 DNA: TGTGCCAGCTCACAGCTACCGCCGGGACAGAAGTTCTCTGGAAACACCATATATTTT
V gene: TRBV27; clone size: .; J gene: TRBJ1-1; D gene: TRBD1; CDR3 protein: CASSLSPGQGNTEAFF; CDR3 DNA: TGTGCCAGCAGTTTATCCCCGGGACAGGGAAACACTGAAGCTTTCTTT
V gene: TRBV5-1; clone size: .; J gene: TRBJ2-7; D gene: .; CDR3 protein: CASSLGGPTGNYEQYF; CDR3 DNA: TGCGCCAGCAGCTTGGGGGGGCCCACAGGGAACTACGAGCAGTACTTC
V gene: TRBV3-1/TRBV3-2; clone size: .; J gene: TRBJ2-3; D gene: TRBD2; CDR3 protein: CASSQYRTSGGTDTQYF; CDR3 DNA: TGTGCCAGCAGCCAATATCGGACTAGCGGGGGCACAGATACGCAGTATTTT
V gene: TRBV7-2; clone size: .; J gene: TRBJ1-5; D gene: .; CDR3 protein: CASSLEGGIQPQHF; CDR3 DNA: TGTGCCAGCAGCTTAGAAGGGGGAATACAGCCCCAGCATTTT
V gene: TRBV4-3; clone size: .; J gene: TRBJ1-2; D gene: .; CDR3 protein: CASSNQRAGDGYTF; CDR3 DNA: TGCGCCAGCAGCAACCAGAGGGCAGGGGATGGCTACACCTTC
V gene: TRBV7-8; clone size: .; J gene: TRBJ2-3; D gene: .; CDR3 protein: CASSLLTPDTQYF; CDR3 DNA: TGTGCCAGCAGCTTACTCACTCCAGATACGCAGTATTTT
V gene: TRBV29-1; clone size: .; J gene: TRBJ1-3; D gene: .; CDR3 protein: CSVKTSGSGNTIYF; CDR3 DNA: TGCAGCGTCAAGACATCTGGCTCTGGAAACACCATATATTTT
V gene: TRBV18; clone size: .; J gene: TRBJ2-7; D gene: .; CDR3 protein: CASSHSGTTGAGGSYEQYF; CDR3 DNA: TGTGCCAGCTCACACAGCGGAACGACGGGAGCAGGAGGTTCCTACGAGCAGTACTTC
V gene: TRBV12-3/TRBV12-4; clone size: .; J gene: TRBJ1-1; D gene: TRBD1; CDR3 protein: CASSFGTGGRAFF; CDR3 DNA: TGTGCCAGCAGTTTCGGGACAGGGGGGAGAGCTTTCTTT
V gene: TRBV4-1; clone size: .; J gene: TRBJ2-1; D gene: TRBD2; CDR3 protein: CASSLAGGNNEQFF; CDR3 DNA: TGCGCCAGCAGTCTAGCGGGGGGAAACAATGAGCAGTTCTTC
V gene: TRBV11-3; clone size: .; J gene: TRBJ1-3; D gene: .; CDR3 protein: CASSLGGRLQGSSGNTIYF; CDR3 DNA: TGTGCCAGCAGCTTAGGGGGTCGGCTACAGGGATCCTCTGGAAACACCATATATTTT
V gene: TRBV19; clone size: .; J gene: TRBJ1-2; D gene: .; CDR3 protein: CASSILSGSTAYGYTF; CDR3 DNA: TGTGCCAGTAGTATCCTCTCCGGGTCCACGGCCTATGGCTACACCTTC
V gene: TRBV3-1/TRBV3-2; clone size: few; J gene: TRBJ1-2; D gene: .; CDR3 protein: CASSQGGRGYGYTF; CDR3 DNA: TGTGCCAGCAGCCAAGGGGGCAGGGGCTATGGCTACACCTTC
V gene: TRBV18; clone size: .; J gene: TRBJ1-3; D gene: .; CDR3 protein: CASSPAKSSGNTIYF; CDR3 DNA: TGTGCCAGCTCACCTGCGAAAAGCTCTGGAAACACCATATATTTT
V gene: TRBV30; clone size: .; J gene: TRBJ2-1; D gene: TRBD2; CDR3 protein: CAWSLLGLAGGGSEQFF; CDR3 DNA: TGTGCCTGGAGTCTCTTGGGACTAGCGGGAGGGGGGTCGGAGCAGTTCTTC
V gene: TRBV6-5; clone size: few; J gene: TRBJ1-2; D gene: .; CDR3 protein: CASSYSPRGSEGYTF; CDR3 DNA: TGTGCCAGCAGTTACTCGCCGCGGGGATCGGAAGGCTACACCTTC
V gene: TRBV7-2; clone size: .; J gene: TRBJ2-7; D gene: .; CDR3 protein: CASSLAERGEQYF; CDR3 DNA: TGTGCCAGCAGCTTAGCGGAGCGCGGCGAGCAGTACTTC
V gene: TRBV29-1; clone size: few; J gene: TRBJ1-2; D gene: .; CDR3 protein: CSVEDSGRQRTF; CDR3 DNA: TGCAGCGTTGAAGATAGCGGCAGGCAACGCACCTTC
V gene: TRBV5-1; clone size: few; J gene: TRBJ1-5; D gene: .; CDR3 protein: CASSLTQGDQPQHF; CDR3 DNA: TGCGCCAGCAGCTTGACCCAGGGCGATCAGCCCCAGCATTTT
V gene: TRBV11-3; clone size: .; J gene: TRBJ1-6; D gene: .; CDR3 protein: CASSLDPQGQSPLHF; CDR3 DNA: TGTGCCAGCAGCTTAGATCCCCAGGGGCAATCACCCCTCCACTTT
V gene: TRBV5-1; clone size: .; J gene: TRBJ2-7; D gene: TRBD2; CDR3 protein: CASSLGVAGAYEQYF; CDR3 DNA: TGCGCCAGCAGCTTGGGGGTAGCGGGAGCCTACGAGCAGTACTTC